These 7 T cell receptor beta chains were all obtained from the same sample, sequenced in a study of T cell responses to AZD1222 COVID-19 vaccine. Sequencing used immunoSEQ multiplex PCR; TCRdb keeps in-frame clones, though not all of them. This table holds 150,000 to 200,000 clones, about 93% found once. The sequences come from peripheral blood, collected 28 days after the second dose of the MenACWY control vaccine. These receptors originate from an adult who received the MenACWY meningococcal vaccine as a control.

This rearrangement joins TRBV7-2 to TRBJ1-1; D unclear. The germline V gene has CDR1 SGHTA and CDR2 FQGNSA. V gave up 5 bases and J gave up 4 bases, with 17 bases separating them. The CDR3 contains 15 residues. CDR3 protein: CASSMDGPASTEAFF. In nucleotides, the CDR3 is TGTGCCAGCAGCATGGACGGCCCTGCGAGCACTGAAGCTTTCTTT. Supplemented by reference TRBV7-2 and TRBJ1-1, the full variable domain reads GAGVSQSPSNKVTEKGKDVELRCDPISGHTALYWYRQSLGQGLEFLIYFQGNSAPDKSGLPSDRFSAERTGGSVSTLTIQRTQQEDSAVYLCASSMDGPASTEAFFGQGTRLTVV.

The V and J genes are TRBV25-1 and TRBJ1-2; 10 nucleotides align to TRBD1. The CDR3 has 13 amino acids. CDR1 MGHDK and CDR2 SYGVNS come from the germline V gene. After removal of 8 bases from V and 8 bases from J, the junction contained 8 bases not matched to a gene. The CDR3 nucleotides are TGTGCCAGCGGGACAGGGGCTAAGGGGGGCTACACCTTC. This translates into CASGTGAKGGYTF.

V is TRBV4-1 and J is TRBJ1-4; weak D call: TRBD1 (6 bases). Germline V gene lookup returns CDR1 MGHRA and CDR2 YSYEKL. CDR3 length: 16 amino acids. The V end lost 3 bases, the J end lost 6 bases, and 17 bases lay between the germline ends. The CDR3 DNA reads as TGCGCCAGCAGCCAGCAAGATTTGGCAGGGGATGAAAAACTGTTTTTT. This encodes CASSQQDLAGDEKLFF.

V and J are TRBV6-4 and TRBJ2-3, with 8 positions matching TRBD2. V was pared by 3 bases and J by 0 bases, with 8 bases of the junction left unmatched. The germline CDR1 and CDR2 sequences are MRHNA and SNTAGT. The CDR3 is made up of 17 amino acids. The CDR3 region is CASSETGTSVSTDTQYF. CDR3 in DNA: TGTGCCAGCAGTGAAACCGGGACTAGTGTTAGCACAGATACGCAGTATTTT.

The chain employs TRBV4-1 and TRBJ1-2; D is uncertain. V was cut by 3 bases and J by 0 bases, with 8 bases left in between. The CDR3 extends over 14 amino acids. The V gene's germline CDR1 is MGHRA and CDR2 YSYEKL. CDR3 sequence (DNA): TGCGCCAGCAGCCAGTCAGTTACTAACTATGGCTACACCTTC. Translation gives CASSQSVTNYGYTF.

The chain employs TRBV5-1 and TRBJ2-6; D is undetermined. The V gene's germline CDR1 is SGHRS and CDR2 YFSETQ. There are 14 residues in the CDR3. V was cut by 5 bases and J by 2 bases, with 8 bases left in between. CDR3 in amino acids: CASRGSAGANVLTF. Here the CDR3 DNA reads TGCGCCAGCAGGGGATCCGCTGGGGCCAACGTCCTGACTTTC.

The CDR3 region has the DNA TGCGCCAGCAGCTTGGCCGGGACATTGAACACTGAAGCTTTCTTT. Translation gives CASSLAGTLNTEAFF. The chain carries TRBV5-1 and TRBJ1-1, with D possibly matching TRBD1 (6 bases). The CDR3 covers 15 residues. V shed 0 bases and J shed 0 bases, with 9 bases lying between them. The germline V gene encodes CDR1 SGHRS and CDR2 YFSETQ.